A selection of T cell receptor beta chains follows, all from one sample in a study of blood T cell repertoires in COVID-19. The repertoire was sequenced with immunoSEQ multiplex PCR; TCRdb's copy has only in-frame clones and lacks some. Among some 190,000 clones, around 88% were seen once, and the ten largest hold 5.6%. Sequenced input: PBMCs or T cells enriched from blood (not recorded which). The origin of the receptors is a man in his forties with acute COVID-19. Each CDR3 is given with its conserved first and last residue. A D gene is named only where the DNA matches it firmly. Some rows have no size entry. The others give once, few or many, or a class for an expanded clone.

J gene	D gene	clone size	V gene	CDR3 DNA	CDR3 protein
TRBJ1-6	-	-	TRBV28	TGTGCCAGCAGTCCCACGGACAGCAAGTATTCACCCCTCCACTTT	CASSPTDSKYSPLHF
TRBJ2-7	-	-	TRBV29-1	TGCAGCGTGGATGGGGGGACGGCCTACGAGCAGTACTTC	CSVDGGTAYEQYF
TRBJ1-5	-	-	TRBV15	TGTGCCACCAGCAGATCGACAGTTGGTCAGCCCCAGCATTTT	CATSRSTVGQPQHF
TRBJ2-1	TRBD1	-	TRBV7-9	TGTGCCAGCAGACTAAGACAGGGGCCCGGCAATGAGCAGTTCTTC	CASRLRQGPGNEQFF
TRBJ2-5	-	-	TRBV4-1	TGCGCCAGCAGCCAAGGGCCGTTGGAGACCCAGTACTTC	CASSQGPLETQYF
TRBJ1-6	TRBD1	-	TRBV28	TGTGCCAGCAGTTCCCCCCCTCAGGGGGCAAATTCACCCCTCCACTTT	CASSSPPQGANSPLHF
TRBJ1-4	TRBD1	-	TRBV19	TGTGCCAGTAGTACAAACAGGGGGGCTAATGAAAAACTGTTTTTT	CASSTNRGANEKLFF
TRBJ2-1	TRBD2	-	TRBV7-8	TGTGCCAGCAACCTTTTACTAGCGGGGGACAATGAGCAGTTCTTC	CASNLLLAGDNEQFF
TRBJ2-7	TRBD1	once	TRBV7-9	TGTGCCAGCAGCTTATATGGGACAGGCTCCTACGAGCAGTACTTC	CASSLYGTGSYEQYF
TRBJ2-7	-	-	TRBV12-3/TRBV12-4	TGTGCCAGCAGTTATGGACAGCAGTACGAGCAGTACTTC	CASSYGQQYEQYF
TRBJ1-1	-	-	TRBV11-1	TGTGCCAGCAGCTTAATCGGGACACAAGAGAACACTGAAGCTTTCTTT	CASSLIGTQENTEAFF
TRBJ2-5	-	-	TRBV10-3	TGTGCCATCAGTGAGTCGGGGCTAGCGGAGACCCAGTACTTC	CAISESGLAETQYF
TRBJ2-1	-	once	TRBV30	TGTGCCTGGAGTACCCAGGGGAGAAGGGATGAGCAGTTCTTC	CAWSTQGRRDEQFF
TRBJ1-5	-	-	TRBV7-8	TGTGCCAGCAGCCCCTTGAGGGACACTCTCCTACAGCCCCAGCATTTT	CASSPLRDTLLQPQHF
TRBJ1-3	TRBD1	-	TRBV30	TGTGCCTGGACGACGGGACAGGGAAACACCATATATTTT	CAWTTGQGNTIYF
TRBJ2-3	-	once	TRBV7-6	TGTGCCAGCAGCCCCCGCCAGGGGGGAACAGATACGCAGTATTTT	CASSPRQGGTDTQYF
TRBJ2-1	TRBD2	-	TRBV29-1	TGCAGCGTTGGCCGACTAGCGGGGTACAATGAGCAGTTCTTC	CSVGRLAGYNEQFF
TRBJ2-3	TRBD2	-	TRBV7-6	TGTGCCAGCAGCCCCCCTCGCGGGAGGGGGACAGATACGCAGTATTTT	CASSPPRGRGTDTQYF
TRBJ1-2	TRBD1	many	TRBV7-9	TGTGCCAGCAGCCCTACAGGGGCAGGTGGCTACACCTTC	CASSPTGAGGYTF
TRBJ1-1	-	-	TRBV29-1	TGCAGCGTTGAAGATCGGTCAGGTCTGAACACTGAAGCTTTCTTT	CSVEDRSGLNTEAFF
TRBJ1-1	-	-	TRBV9	TGTGCCAGCAGCGTAGTAGCAGCGATGAACACTGAAGCTTTCTTT	CASSVVAAMNTEAFF
TRBJ1-5	-	-	TRBV2	TGTGCCAGCAGTGAATCGAGGGATCAGCCCCAGCATTTT	CASSESRDQPQHF
TRBJ1-5	-	-	TRBV6-1	TGTGCCAGCAGTGAGTTAGACAGGAAAAGCAATCAGCCCCAGCATTTT	CASSELDRKSNQPQHF
TRBJ1-1	-	-	TRBV29-1	TGCAGCGTAAGGACAGAGAACACTGAAGCTTTCTTT	CSVRTENTEAFF
TRBJ1-1	-	-	TRBV10-3	TGTGCCATCGGGAAGGGGGTCACTGAAGCTTTCTTT	CAIGKGVTEAFF
TRBJ2-7	-	-	TRBV6-5	TGTGCCAGCAGTACCCCCGGGTACGAGCAGTACTTC	CASSTPGYEQYF
TRBJ2-3	-	once	TRBV9	TGTGCCAGCAGCGTTGAAGGCATGAGGAGCACAGATACGCAGTATTTT	CASSVEGMRSTDTQYF
TRBJ1-5	TRBD1	-	TRBV28	TGTGCCAGCATCCGGGACAGGGGGAACGGTCAGCCCCAGCATTTT	CASIRDRGNGQPQHF
TRBJ2-7	-	-	TRBV6-5	TGTGCCAGCCATGGGCACGAGCAGTACTTC	CASHGHEQYF
TRBJ2-3	-	-	TRBV7-2	TGTGCCAGCACCCCGGACGCGGGGGATACGCAGTATTTT	CASTPDAGDTQYF
TRBJ1-1	TRBD1	-	TRBV7-9	TGTGCCAGCAGTGTCCAAGACAGGGGGCGAGCTTTCTTT	CASSVQDRGRAFF
TRBJ2-2	TRBD1	-	TRBV5-1	TGCGCCAGCAGGTTACGACAGGGTAGCACCGGGGAGCTGTTTTTT	CASRLRQGSTGELFF
TRBJ1-2	-	-	TRBV6-4	TGTGCCAGCAGTGACTCGAACTACGCGCGAGGCTACACCTTC	CASSDSNYARGYTF
TRBJ1-1	-	-	TRBV7-9	TGTGCCAGCAACGGAGGGGGGAGGGACACTGAAGCTTTCTTT	CASNGGGRDTEAFF
TRBJ1-3	-	-	TRBV28	TGTGCCAGCAGTTTGAGAGGTTCGGGAAACACCATATATTTT	CASSLRGSGNTIYF
TRBJ2-3	-	-	TRBV11-2	TGTGCCAGCAGCTTAGATGGAGGCACAGATACGCAGTATTTT	CASSLDGGTDTQYF
TRBJ2-5	-	-	TRBV5-1	TGCGCCAGGAGAGGGGGACAAGAGACCCAGTACTTC	CARRGGQETQYF
TRBJ1-2	-	-	TRBV5-4	TGTGCCAGCAGCGGAAGGACGGAGGACTATGGCTACACCTTC	CASSGRTEDYGYTF
TRBJ2-3	-	-	TRBV9	TGTGCCAGCAGCGGAGGGGGGGCCGGGTCGTATACGCAGTATTTT	CASSGGGAGSYTQYF
TRBJ1-5	-	-	TRBV27	TGTGCCAGCAGTTCCGTCGGGAGGGGCAATCAGCCCCAGCATTTT	CASSSVGRGNQPQHF
TRBJ1-2	TRBD1	-	TRBV29-1	TGCAGCTCGCAGAGAGGACAGGCGACAGGCTACACCTTC	CSSQRGQATGYTF
TRBJ2-4	-	-	TRBV3-1/TRBV3-2	TGTGCCAGCAGCATGAAATTCCGGGAACTTCAGTACTTC	CASSMKFRELQYF
TRBJ2-2	-	-	TRBV7-2	TGTGCCAGCAGCTTATTACCCCCAAGAACACCTCGGGAGCTGTTTTTT	CASSLLPPRTPRELFF
TRBJ1-1	-	-	TRBV7-9	TGTGCCAGCAGCCTTCAGGGTACCGGTGAAGCTTTCTTT	CASSLQGTGEAFF
TRBJ1-1	TRBD1	-	TRBV11-3	TGTGCCAGCAGCTTAGGCCAGGGGGCATTGAACACTGAAGCTTTCTTT	CASSLGQGALNTEAFF
TRBJ2-7	TRBD1	-	TRBV9	TGTGCCAGCAGCGCCACGGGACAGGGTCCCGAGCAGTACTTC	CASSATGQGPEQYF
TRBJ2-5	-	-	TRBV6-5	TGTGCCAGCGGTAGCGAGAGATCGGAGACCCAGTACTTC	CASGSERSETQYF
TRBJ2-7	-	-	TRBV5-4	TGTGCCAGCAGCCCCGGGACTCACTCCTACGAGCAGTACTTC	CASSPGTHSYEQYF
TRBJ1-3	-	-	TRBV9	TGTGCCAGCAGTGACCGACCGGGACTCCTTTCTGGAAACACCATATATTTT	CASSDRPGLLSGNTIYF
TRBJ1-2	-	once	TRBV28	TGTGCCAGCAGTTTCAGGGGTGGCTACACCTTC	CASSFRGGYTF
TRBJ1-2	-	-	TRBV9	TGTGCCAGCAGCGGACAGGATTTCTATGGCTACACCTTC	CASSGQDFYGYTF
TRBJ2-1	-	-	TRBV7-8	TGTGCCAGCAGCTTAGCGGCCGGGGAGCAGTTCTTC	CASSLAAGEQFF
TRBJ1-6	-	-	TRBV28	TGTGCCAGCAGTTTTCGGAATTCACCCCTCCACTTT	CASSFRNSPLHF
TRBJ1-5	-	-	TRBV11-2	TGTGCCAGCAGCAACAGGTACAATCAGCCCCAGCATTTT	CASSNRYNQPQHF
TRBJ2-6	-	-	TRBV18	TGTGCCAGCTCACCGGTCCGGGGAGCCTCTGGGGCCAACGTCCTGACTTTC	CASSPVRGASGANVLTF